This T cell receptor (beta chain) was obtained from a study of CD8 T cells in ankylosing spondylitis. The sample holds many counts of this clonotype. TCRdb redid the calling of the 5' RACE reads with MiXCR, one entry per CDR3 protein. The table has some 38,000 distinct CDR3 sequences, less than 4% seen once; the top ten hold 2.5% to 3%. The V end lost 7 bases, the J end lost 3 bases, and 21 bases lay between the germline ends. The CDR3 consists of 16 residues. Germline lookup yields CDR1 SGDLS and CDR2 YYNGEE. The sample comprised blood, either unsorted or a sorted T cell fraction (not recorded which). This rearrangement joins TRBV9 to TRBJ2-3; a possible D gene is TRBD2 (7 bases). This clonotype was obtained from a male donor with ankylosing spondylitis or in good health (not recorded which). The CDR3 is CASSPGGPRGTDTQYF. The CDR3 DNA reads as TGTGCCAGCTCCCCGGGGGGCCCAAGGGGAACAGATACGCAGTATTTT.